Listed below are T cell receptor beta chains from one sample, sequenced in a study of blood T cell repertoires in COVID-19. Sequencing was performed with immunoSEQ multiplex PCR; in TCRdb, only in-frame clones are kept and a portion is missing. The table lists some 100,000 clones, 80% of them singletons. Sequencing used peripheral blood. These receptors were taken from a woman aged 70-85 years with acute or convalescent COVID-19. Both conserved end residues are part of each CDR3. A D gene is named only where the DNA matches it firmly. Rows may omit the clone size; those that give it use once, few, many or a size class.

J,D,size,V,CDR3,DNA
TRBJ1-1,TRBD1,NA,TRBV6-5,CASSYVGQGNTEAFF,TGTGCCAGCAGTTACGTGGGACAGGGGAACACTGAAGCTTTCTTT
TRBJ2-7,TRBD1,few,TRBV10-2,CASRYGTAEQYF,TGCGCCAGCAGATACGGGACAGCAGAGCAGTACTTC
TRBJ1-5,NA,NA,TRBV10-2,CASTSGPGNQPQHF,TGCGCCAGCACCTCGGGCCCGGGGAATCAGCCCCAGCATTTT
TRBJ2-3,NA,NA,TRBV5-1,CASSLDVGVDTQYF,TGCGCCAGCAGCTTGGACGTGGGAGTAGATACGCAGTATTTT
TRBJ2-1,NA,NA,TRBV4-1,CASSQVRTPRGRDEQFF,TGCGCCAGCAGCCAAGTAAGGACTCCCCGGGGGAGAGATGAGCAGTTCTTC
TRBJ1-6,NA,NA,TRBV7-2,CASSLEAGVINNSPLHF,TGTGCCAGCAGCTTAGAGGCAGGGGTTATTAATAATTCACCCCTCCACTTT
TRBJ1-4,NA,few,TRBV12-3/TRBV12-4,CASSTGSRLFF,TGTGCCAGCAGTACAGGTTCTAGACTGTTTTTT
TRBJ2-3,TRBD1,NA,TRBV5-1,CASDEKGARTDTQYF,TGCGCCAGCGATGAAAAGGGGGCGCGGACAGATACGCAGTATTTT
TRBJ1-1,NA,NA,TRBV6-5,CASSYEGTEAFF,TGTGCCAGCAGTTACGAGGGAACTGAAGCTTTCTTT
TRBJ1-1,NA,NA,TRBV7-8,CASSLWEAGEDTEAFF,TGTGCCAGCAGCTTATGGGAAGCGGGGGAAGACACTGAAGCTTTCTTT
TRBJ2-7,NA,NA,TRBV4-2,CASSQDRSREQYF,TGTGCCAGCAGCCAAGATCGTTCCCGCGAGCAGTACTTC
TRBJ2-1,NA,NA,TRBV9,CASSTQALSYNEQFF,TGTGCCAGCAGCACCCAAGCCCTCTCCTACAATGAGCAGTTCTTC
TRBJ1-6,NA,NA,TRBV6-1,CASSEVAPLHF,TGTGCCAGCAGTGAAGTCGCACCCCTCCACTTT
TRBJ2-1,NA,NA,TRBV19,CASSPRRGGSYNEQFF,TGTGCCAGTAGTCCCCGGAGGGGGGGCTCCTACAATGAGCAGTTCTTC
TRBJ1-2,NA,once,TRBV2,CASSGTSNYGYTF,TGTGCCAGCAGCGGGACTTCCAACTATGGCTACACCTTC
TRBJ2-2,NA,NA,TRBV24-1,CATSGLTGELFF,TGTGCCACCAGTGGGCTGACCGGGGAGCTGTTTTTT
TRBJ1-6,NA,NA,TRBV5-6,CASSLDLGQDSPLHF,TGTGCCAGCAGCTTGGACTTGGGACAAGATTCACCCCTCCACTTT
TRBJ2-1,TRBD1,NA,TRBV13,CASSLDRVEQFF,TGTGCCAGCAGCTTGGACAGGGTTGAGCAGTTCTTC
TRBJ1-1,NA,NA,TRBV5-4,CASSRSGGPNTEAFF,TGTGCCAGCAGCCGATCGGGGGGCCCGAACACTGAAGCTTTCTTT
TRBJ2-1,TRBD2,NA,TRBV7-8,CASSFSGTSNEQFF,TGTGCCAGCAGCTTTTCAGGGACTAGCAATGAGCAGTTCTTC
TRBJ1-5,NA,NA,TRBV5-6,CASSLVGLSNQPQHF,TGTGCCAGCAGCTTGGTGGGACTAAGCAATCAGCCCCAGCATTTT
TRBJ2-5,NA,NA,TRBV7-3,CASSLQSRSQETQYF,TGTGCCAGCAGCTTACAATCCCGCAGCCAAGAGACCCAGTACTTC
TRBJ2-4,TRBD2,few,TRBV27,CASRQEGRDIQYF,TGTGCCAGCAGACAGGAGGGGAGGGACATTCAGTACTTC
TRBJ1-3,NA,NA,TRBV6-5,CASSRARGNTIYF,TGTGCCAGCAGTCGAGCGCGAGGAAACACCATATATTTT
TRBJ2-7,NA,few,TRBV7-9,CASSVAGGSNEQYF,TGTGCCAGCAGCGTTGCTGGGGGCTCCAACGAGCAGTACTTC
TRBJ2-7,NA,NA,TRBV29-1,CSVETVSYEQYF,TGCAGCGTTGAGACAGTCTCCTACGAGCAGTACTTC
TRBJ1-5,NA,NA,TRBV11-2,CASSLGGGRDNQPQHF,TGTGCCAGCAGCTTAGGGGGCGGCAGGGACAATCAGCCCCAGCATTTT
TRBJ2-5,TRBD1,few,TRBV7-3,CASSLSPRGLGETQYF,TGTGCCAGCAGCTTATCCCCCAGGGGGCTAGGAGAGACCCAGTACTTC
TRBJ1-1,NA,NA,TRBV6-5,CASSYSRTLEAFF,TGTGCCAGCAGTTACTCGAGAACCCTTGAAGCTTTCTTT
TRBJ2-3,TRBD2,NA,TRBV5-1,CASSSGVLAGGSTDTQYF,TGCGCCAGCAGCTCGGGCGTCCTAGCGGGGGGGAGCACAGATACGCAGTATTTT
TRBJ1-1,NA,few,TRBV2,CASALMGRGTEAFF,TGTGCCAGCGCCTTAATGGGGAGAGGCACTGAAGCTTTCTTT
TRBJ2-3,TRBD2,NA,TRBV9,CASSVTSGGASTDTQYF,TGTGCCAGCAGCGTAACTAGCGGGGGGGCCTCCACAGATACGCAGTATTTT
TRBJ1-2,NA,NA,TRBV27,CASSFREGDPYTF,TGTGCCAGCAGTTTTCGTGAGGGGGACCCTTACACCTTC
TRBJ1-4,NA,once,TRBV19,CASMGTTNEKLFF,TGTGCCAGTATGGGGACAACAAATGAAAAACTGTTTTTT
TRBJ2-5,TRBD2,NA,TRBV7-2,CASSLGSPAGGQETQYF,TGTGCCAGCAGCTTAGGTTCTCCAGCGGGGGGGCAAGAGACCCAGTACTTC
TRBJ1-6,NA,NA,TRBV5-1,CASSPTRGNSPLHF,TGCGCCAGCTCCCCCACGCGAGGGAATTCACCCCTCCACTTT
TRBJ2-5,NA,NA,TRBV3-1/TRBV3-2,CASSLGRGSETQYF,TGTGCCAGCAGCCTGGGTAGGGGGTCGGAGACCCAGTACTTC
TRBJ1-3,NA,NA,TRBV19,CASSTTVGNTIYF,TGTGCCAGTAGTACGACAGTTGGAAACACCATATATTTT
TRBJ1-1,NA,NA,TRBV15,CATSRASRLAEAFF,TGTGCCACCAGCAGAGCGTCTAGGTTGGCTGAAGCTTTCTTT
TRBJ1-1,NA,NA,TRBV13,CASMPQGHTVAEAFF,TGTGCCAGCATGCCACAGGGACACACGGTGGCTGAAGCTTTCTTT
TRBJ2-2,TRBD1,NA,TRBV19,CASGTGRTGELFF,TGTGCCTCGGGGACAGGGCGAACCGGGGAGCTGTTTTTT
TRBJ2-1,TRBD2,NA,TRBV19,CASSPRTSVTYNEQFF,TGTGCCAGTAGTCCTCGGACTAGCGTAACCTACAATGAGCAGTTCTTC
TRBJ1-5,NA,NA,TRBV6-5,CASKPGGPLNQPQHF,TGTGCCAGCAAACCCGGGGGGCCTCTCAATCAGCCCCAGCATTTT
TRBJ2-5,NA,NA,TRBV5-4,CASSPRDYQETQYF,TGTGCCAGCAGCCCCCGGGACTACCAAGAGACCCAGTACTTC
TRBJ2-3,NA,NA,TRBV6-5,CASSRLGTQYF,TGTGCCAGCAGTCGACTGGGTACGCAGTATTTT
TRBJ2-1,NA,NA,TRBV21-1,CASSKDLRTGGSSYNEQFF,TGTGCCAGCAGCAAAGATTTAAGGACGGGGGGGAGCTCCTACAATGAGCAGTTCTTC
TRBJ1-1,TRBD1,once,TRBV7-9,CASSLRQGEDTEAFF,TGTGCCAGCAGCTTAAGACAGGGGGAGGACACTGAAGCTTTCTTT
TRBJ2-3,TRBD2,NA,TRBV19,CASSILRTSGAPDTQYF,TGTGCCAGTAGTATATTACGAACTAGCGGGGCCCCAGATACGCAGTATTTT
TRBJ1-2,TRBD1,NA,TRBV10-3,CAISESRWGQGTNYGYTF,TGTGCCATCAGTGAGTCACGTTGGGGACAGGGGACCAACTATGGCTACACCTTC
TRBJ1-2,TRBD1,NA,TRBV28,CAILPGGAPNYGYTF,TGTGCCATCCTACCAGGGGGCGCACCTAACTATGGCTACACCTTC
TRBJ1-4,TRBD1,few,TRBV4-1,CASSQLGTGYNEKLFF,TGCGCCAGCAGCCAACTCGGGACAGGGTACAATGAAAAACTGTTTTTT
TRBJ2-3,NA,NA,TRBV11-2,CASSLDHRASDTQYF,TGTGCCAGCAGCTTAGATCACAGGGCCTCGGATACGCAGTATTTT
TRBJ2-7,TRBD1,NA,TRBV15,CATREDRGASYEQYF,TGTGCCACCAGAGAAGACAGGGGAGCTTCCTACGAGCAGTACTTC
TRBJ2-3,TRBD2,NA,TRBV18,CASSPLSSSGGRGDTQYF,TGTGCCAGCTCCCCTCTGTCGTCTAGCGGGGGCCGCGGTGATACGCAGTATTTT